The T cell receptor beta chain under discussion was sequenced for a study of regulatory T cells in long-lasting Graves disease. Whole-study results and caveats: Newly diagnosed disease favored TRBV20-1 and TRBJ2-1 over persistent disease.

CDR1 is SNHLY and CDR2 is FYNNEI in the germline V gene. V lost 6 bases and J 1 base, leaving 12 bases between the germline ends. The CDR3 sequence is 14 residues long. This clonotype was recorded at least ten times. Its antigen is not known. In building TCR beta libraries, iRepertoire HTBI primers were used together with Arm-PCR of CDR3 regions. Original methodology: Across the samples, identification revealed 50 to 80 TRBV and more than 11 TRBJ segments. TCRdb analysed the multiplex PCR reads with MiXCR anew, one entry per CDR3 protein. TCRdb, not the authors, supplied the V and J calls. Seen here are more than 400,000 distinct CDR3 sequences, 15% to 20% observed once, and the top ten hold 10% to 15%. As for time point: newly diagnosed GD, antithyroid drugs for less than 3 months. PBMC-derived RNA was used for the TCR library. Diagnosing Graves' disease relied on the American Thyroid Association guidelines.

A further study also used this sample, focusing on T cells in Graves' hyperthyroidism and ophthalmopathy.

Sequenced material: peripheral blood mononuclear cells (PBMCs), taken at new diagnosis, from a patient treated with antithyroid drugs. The rearrangement uses TRBV2 and TRBJ2-5; tentative D call: TRBD1 (6 bases). The clonotype originates from a man aged 40-55 years with Graves disease. As DNA, the CDR3 is TGTGCCAGCAGAGCCGGGACAAGCCAAGAGACCCAGTACTTC. It is translated as CASRAGTSQETQYF.